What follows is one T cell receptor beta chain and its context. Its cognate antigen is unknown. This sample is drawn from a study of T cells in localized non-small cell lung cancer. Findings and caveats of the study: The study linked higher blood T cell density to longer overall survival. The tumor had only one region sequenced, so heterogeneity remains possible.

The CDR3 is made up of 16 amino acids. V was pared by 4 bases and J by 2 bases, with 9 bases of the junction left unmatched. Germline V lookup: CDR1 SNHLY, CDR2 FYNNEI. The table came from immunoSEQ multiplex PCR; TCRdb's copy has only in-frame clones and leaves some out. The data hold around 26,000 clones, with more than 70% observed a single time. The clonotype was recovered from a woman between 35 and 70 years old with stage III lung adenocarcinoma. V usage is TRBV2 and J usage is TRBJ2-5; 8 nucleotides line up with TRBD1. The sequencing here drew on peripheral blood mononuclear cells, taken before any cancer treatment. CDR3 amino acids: CASSGGQGRLQETQYF. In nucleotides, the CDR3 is TGTGCCAGCAGTGGCGGACAGGGTCGTCTTCAAGAGACCCAGTACTTC.